Below, 5 T cell receptor beta chains from the same sample are listed, as sequenced in a study of T cell changes during pregnancy in multiple sclerosis. The table came from immunoSEQ multiplex PCR; TCRdb's copy has only in-frame clones and leaves some out. The table records about 63,000 clones, about 94% of them present only once. The specimen was CD8+ T cells from peripheral blood mononuclear cells, collected in the second trimester of pregnancy. These receptors came from a female donor with multiple sclerosis, enrolled in a pregnancy study.

The V call is TRBV19, the J call TRBJ2-7, with D perhaps TRBD1 (6 bases). Deletions cut 4 bases from V and 0 bases from J, with 13 bases between. This CDR3 spans 15 amino acids. Germline CDR1 is LNHDA and CDR2 is SQIVND (reference sequence). As DNA, the CDR3 is TGTGCCAGTAGTAGAGGACAGTCGAGCTCCTACGAGCAGTACTTC. Translating it yields CASSRGQSSSYEQYF.

Written as DNA, the CDR3 is TGTGCCAGCAGGAATGGGGGACAGGGGTTAACCGGGGAGCTGTTTTTT. Amino acids: CASRNGGQGLTGELFF. This chain connects TRBV2 to TRBJ2-2; 10 bases are shared with TRBD1. Germline V gene lookup returns CDR1 SNHLY and CDR2 FYNNEI. The CDR3 has 16 residues. V lost 6 bases, J lost 5 bases, and 9 bases stayed unmatched.

Turning to this clone: Mismatch with germline at one junction end may stem from a read error. The V gene is TRBV27, the J gene TRBJ2-7; the D is unclear. The germline V gene has CDR1 MNHEY and CDR2 SMNVEV (reference sequence). The CDR3 contains 13 residues. The CDR3 loop is CASSPKEPYERYF. The CDR3 DNA reads TGTGCCAGCAGTCCAAAGGAACCCTACGAGCGGTACTTC.

V is TRBV7-9 and J is TRBJ2-2; D might be TRBD1 (5 bases). The CDR3 has 17 residues. The V end lost 2 bases, the J end lost 2 bases, and 15 bases lay between the germline ends. The germline gives CDR1 SEHNR, CDR2 FQNEAQ (reference sequence). Here the CDR3 DNA reads TGTGCCAGCAGCTTACCCGGCAGGGCAGTTAACACCGGGGAGCTGTTTTTT. This translates into CASSLPGRAVNTGELFF.

The CDR3 reads CASSQGDSGPYEQYF. The CDR3 nucleotides are TGTGCCAGCAGCCAAGGTGATAGCGGTCCCTACGAGCAGTACTTC. The chain joins TRBV4-2 to TRBJ2-7; TRBD2 is a possible D gene (6 bases). The CDR3 length is 15 residues. The germline V gene encodes CDR1 LGHNA and CDR2 YNFKEQ. V was pared by 1 base and J by 2 bases, with 12 bases between.